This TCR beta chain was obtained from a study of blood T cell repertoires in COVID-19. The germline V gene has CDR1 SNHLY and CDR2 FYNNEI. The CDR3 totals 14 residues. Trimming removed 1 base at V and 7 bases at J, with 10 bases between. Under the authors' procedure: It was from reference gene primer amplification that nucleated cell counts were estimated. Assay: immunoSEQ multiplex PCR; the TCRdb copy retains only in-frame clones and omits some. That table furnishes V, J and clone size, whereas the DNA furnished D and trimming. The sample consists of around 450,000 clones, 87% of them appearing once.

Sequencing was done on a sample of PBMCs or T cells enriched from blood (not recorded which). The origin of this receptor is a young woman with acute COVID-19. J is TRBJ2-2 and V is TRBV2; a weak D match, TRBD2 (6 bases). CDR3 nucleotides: TGTGCCAGCAGTGAAGGACTAGTGCTCGGGGAGCTGTTTTTT. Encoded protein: CASSEGLVLGELFF.